This T cell receptor beta chain was documented in a study of OX40 agonist ivuxolimab in advanced cancers. Study context: Patients receiving dose escalation had hepatocellular carcinoma, melanoma, renal cell or head and neck cancer. Study-wide results and caveats: Low normalized T-cell clonal expansion was also seen in some nonresponders.

Method: immunoSEQ multiplex PCR; TCRdb's copy keeps in-frame clones and lacks some. The sample shows about 80,000 clones, about four fifths of them seen only once. This clone was seen only a few times. As yet, its antigen is unknown. The V and J ends lost 3 bases and 9 bases respectively, with 22 bases between them. This CDR3 is built from 16 residues. From germline, CDR1 is ENHRY and CDR2 SYGVKD. Baseline, cycle 4 day 1, and cycle 7 day 1 were the blood sampling points. This clonotype originated in an adult with an advanced solid tumor such as melanoma, head and neck, liver or kidney cancer. The chain uses TRBV10-3 and TRBJ2-3, with a possible D match to TRBD2 (6 bases). The sequencing used CD4+ or CD8+ T cells sorted from blood, collected in a trial of the OX40 agonist ivuxolimab. CDR3 amino acids: CAISEWDLTRGPTQYF. As DNA, the CDR3 is TGTGCCATCAGTGAATGGGACCTGACTAGGGGCCCAACGCAGTATTTT.